These T cell receptor beta chains were read from a single sample in a study of cytomegalovirus exposure and HLA in healthy donors. Using immunoSEQ multiplex PCR, the repertoire was profiled, and TCRdb retains in-frame clones only, with some absent. The profile shows 50,000 to 65,000 clones, roughly 95% of them singletons. The sequenced sample was PBMCs. Source of these receptors: a woman younger than 35 in good health and CMV-seronegative. Each CDR3 is given with its conserved first and last residue. The D gene is left open where the match is weak. Size tells how often a clone was seen (once, few, many) or the class of an expanded clone, and some rows leave it out.

d_gene: .; j_gene: TRBJ1-2; v_gene: TRBV6-4; abundance: .; CDR3nt: TGTGCCAGCAGCCCCAACGGGGGGGGGTATGGCTACACCTTC; CDR3aa: CASSPNGGGYGYTF
d_gene: .; j_gene: TRBJ2-1; v_gene: TRBV18; abundance: .; CDR3nt: TGTGCCAGCTCACCTACGGCGGAGGCGGGTGAGCAGTTCTTC; CDR3aa: CASSPTAEAGEQFF
d_gene: TRBD1; j_gene: TRBJ1-2; v_gene: TRBV2; abundance: .; CDR3nt: TGTGCCAGCAGTGGACTTACAGGGGTCGATGGCTACACCTTC; CDR3aa: CASSGLTGVDGYTF
d_gene: .; j_gene: TRBJ1-1; v_gene: TRBV19; abundance: .; CDR3nt: TGTGCCAGTAGTACCCGCGTGGGAGGCGCCACTGAAGCTTTCTTT; CDR3aa: CASSTRVGGATEAFF
d_gene: .; j_gene: TRBJ1-4; v_gene: TRBV30; abundance: .; CDR3nt: TGTGCCTGGAGTTCCCTCGGAACTAATGAAAAACTGTTTTTT; CDR3aa: CAWSSLGTNEKLFF
d_gene: .; j_gene: TRBJ2-3; v_gene: TRBV5-1; abundance: once; CDR3nt: TGCGCCAGCAGCTTGGCCCCCGCGGGCGGGGGCACAGATACGCAGTATTTT; CDR3aa: CASSLAPAGGGTDTQYF
d_gene: .; j_gene: TRBJ2-3; v_gene: TRBV10-1; abundance: .; CDR3nt: TGCGCCAGCAGTGAGTCTTCGGGAGAAACCCCCACTCGTCCCACTCGTCGACCCACAGATACGCAGTATTTT; CDR3aa: CASSESSGETPTRPTRRPTDTQYF
d_gene: .; j_gene: TRBJ2-3; v_gene: TRBV10-1; abundance: .; CDR3nt: TGCGCCAGCAGTGATCCGGTTTCGGGCACAGATACGCAGTATTTT; CDR3aa: CASSDPVSGTDTQYF
d_gene: .; j_gene: TRBJ2-1; v_gene: TRBV4-3; abundance: once; CDR3nt: TGCGCCAGCAGCCAAGGGTGGGGCCAGTGGTTAGGTGAGCAGTTCTTC; CDR3aa: CASSQGWGQWLGEQFF
d_gene: TRBD2; j_gene: TRBJ2-7; v_gene: TRBV9; abundance: .; CDR3nt: TGTGCCAGCAGCGTAGGACTAGCGGGCGAGCAGTACTTC; CDR3aa: CASSVGLAGEQYF
d_gene: .; j_gene: TRBJ2-7; v_gene: TRBV21-1; abundance: .; CDR3nt: TGTGCCAGCAGCAAAGGGGCCGGTCAGGGCAGGTACGAGCAGTACTTC; CDR3aa: CASSKGAGQGRYEQYF
d_gene: .; j_gene: TRBJ2-7; v_gene: TRBV5-1; abundance: .; CDR3nt: TGCGCCAGCAGCCACCTCAGGGGAACCTACGAGCAGTACTTC; CDR3aa: CASSHLRGTYEQYF
d_gene: TRBD2; j_gene: TRBJ2-7; v_gene: TRBV5-4; abundance: .; CDR3nt: TGTGCCAGCAGCCCATCCGGGACTAGCGGGAGTCTTGGGGGGCAGTACTTC; CDR3aa: CASSPSGTSGSLGGQYF
d_gene: TRBD1; j_gene: TRBJ2-4; v_gene: TRBV5-6; abundance: .; CDR3nt: TGTGCCAGCAGCCCGGGACAGGGTACCAAAAACATTCAGTACTTC; CDR3aa: CASSPGQGTKNIQYF
d_gene: TRBD1; j_gene: TRBJ1-1; v_gene: TRBV28; abundance: few; CDR3nt: TGTGCCAGCAGTTCGTCCGCAGGGGGGAATATCGAAGCTTTCTTT; CDR3aa: CASSSSAGGNIEAFF
d_gene: .; j_gene: TRBJ2-6; v_gene: TRBV7-8; abundance: .; CDR3nt: TGTGCCAGCAGTCAGGTGACAGTGCGAAGCTCTGGGGCCAACGTCCTGACTTTC; CDR3aa: CASSQVTVRSSGANVLTF
d_gene: .; j_gene: TRBJ2-5; v_gene: TRBV14; abundance: once; CDR3nt: TGTGCCAGCAGCCAATTCCGGACAGTCCAAGAGACCCAGTACTTC; CDR3aa: CASSQFRTVQETQYF
d_gene: TRBD1; j_gene: TRBJ1-1; v_gene: TRBV2; abundance: .; CDR3nt: TGTGCCAGCAAGGGACAGCTGAACACTGAAGCTTTCTTT; CDR3aa: CASKGQLNTEAFF
d_gene: TRBD2; j_gene: TRBJ2-5; v_gene: TRBV11-2; abundance: .; CDR3nt: TGTGCCAGCAGCTTAGGTGGACTAGCGGGGCGAGAGACCCAGTACTTC; CDR3aa: CASSLGGLAGRETQYF
d_gene: .; j_gene: TRBJ2-7; v_gene: TRBV6-6; abundance: .; CDR3nt: TGTGCCAGCAGTTACTCGAGGGGGGGAACCTACGAGCAGTACTTC; CDR3aa: CASSYSRGGTYEQYF
d_gene: TRBD2; j_gene: TRBJ2-7; v_gene: TRBV4-3; abundance: .; CDR3nt: TGCGCCAGCAGCCAAGGGGCGGGAGGGTCCTACGAGCAGTACTTC; CDR3aa: CASSQGAGGSYEQYF
d_gene: TRBD1; j_gene: TRBJ1-3; v_gene: TRBV27; abundance: .; CDR3nt: TGTGCCAGCGGGCAGGGGGGCCTGCTCGCTGGAAACACCATATATTTT; CDR3aa: CASGQGGLLAGNTIYF
d_gene: .; j_gene: TRBJ2-1; v_gene: TRBV7-9; abundance: .; CDR3nt: TGTGCCAGCAGCCAAAGGGGTGGGCAGTTCTTC; CDR3aa: CASSQRGGQFF
d_gene: TRBD1; j_gene: TRBJ2-7; v_gene: TRBV29-1; abundance: .; CDR3nt: TGCAGCGTTCCCGGGACAGCCTCCTACGAGCAGTACTTC; CDR3aa: CSVPGTASYEQYF
d_gene: .; j_gene: TRBJ1-1; v_gene: TRBV6-6; abundance: .; CDR3nt: TGTGCCAGCAGTTACTCGCAGGGGTTGAACACTGAAGCTTTCTTT; CDR3aa: CASSYSQGLNTEAFF
d_gene: TRBD2; j_gene: TRBJ2-5; v_gene: TRBV5-1; abundance: .; CDR3nt: TGCGCCAGCAGCTTGGCAGCGTCGGGACTAGCTGGGGAGACCCAGTACTTC; CDR3aa: CASSLAASGLAGETQYF
d_gene: TRBD2; j_gene: TRBJ2-1; v_gene: TRBV28; abundance: .; CDR3nt: TGTGCCAGCACTTGGGCGGGAGGAGGGTTTTACAATGAGCAGTTCTTC; CDR3aa: CASTWAGGGFYNEQFF
d_gene: TRBD2; j_gene: TRBJ2-1; v_gene: TRBV28; abundance: .; CDR3nt: TGTGCCAGCCTACCAGGGGGGCTAGCGGGACTGCCCAATGAGCAGTTCTTC; CDR3aa: CASLPGGLAGLPNEQFF
d_gene: TRBD2; j_gene: TRBJ2-3; v_gene: TRBV11-1; abundance: .; CDR3nt: TGTGCCAGCAGCCCACTGAGCGGGGGGGCCTCGGATACGCAGTATTTT; CDR3aa: CASSPLSGGASDTQYF
d_gene: .; j_gene: TRBJ1-2; v_gene: TRBV25-1; abundance: .; CDR3nt: TGTGCCAGCACCTCAGGGATCAGCTATGGCTACACCTTC; CDR3aa: CASTSGISYGYTF
d_gene: TRBD2; j_gene: TRBJ2-7; v_gene: TRBV10-3; abundance: .; CDR3nt: TGTGCCATCAGTGAGTCGGTAGCGGGAGGGCCGAAGCAGTACTTC; CDR3aa: CAISESVAGGPKQYF
d_gene: .; j_gene: TRBJ2-7; v_gene: TRBV11-2; abundance: once; CDR3nt: TGTGCCAGCAGCTTAGCCCCGGTCTACTTC; CDR3aa: CASSLAPVYF
d_gene: TRBD2; j_gene: TRBJ2-2; v_gene: TRBV5-1; abundance: .; CDR3nt: TGCGCCAGCAGCTTGGAAACTGCCAGCGGGAGGTGGACCGGGGAGCTGTTTTTT; CDR3aa: CASSLETASGRWTGELFF
d_gene: .; j_gene: TRBJ2-1; v_gene: TRBV6-1; abundance: .; CDR3nt: TGTGCCAGCACCACTCTCGGGTCCGTATACAATGAGCAGTTCTTC; CDR3aa: CASTTLGSVYNEQFF
d_gene: .; j_gene: TRBJ1-2; v_gene: TRBV11-2; abundance: .; CDR3nt: TGTGCCAGCAGCTTTTTGTCGGGTAGCAGGGCGAACTATGGCTACACCTTC; CDR3aa: CASSFLSGSRANYGYTF
d_gene: .; j_gene: TRBJ2-7; v_gene: TRBV7-9; abundance: .; CDR3nt: TGTGCCAGCAGCTTAGCGGGACACTACGAGCAGTACTTC; CDR3aa: CASSLAGHYEQYF
d_gene: .; j_gene: TRBJ1-1; v_gene: TRBV7-8; abundance: .; CDR3nt: TGTGCCAGCAGCTTAGTGGGCGGCGGGATGAACACTGAAGCTTTCTTT; CDR3aa: CASSLVGGGMNTEAFF
d_gene: .; j_gene: TRBJ1-2; v_gene: TRBV27; abundance: .; CDR3nt: TGTGCCAGCAGTTCGGGGGACGTTACCTATGGCTACACCTTC; CDR3aa: CASSSGDVTYGYTF
d_gene: .; j_gene: TRBJ2-7; v_gene: TRBV28; abundance: .; CDR3nt: TGTGCCAGCAGCTCACAAGCAGGGGCTTCCTACGAGCAGTACTTC; CDR3aa: CASSSQAGASYEQYF
d_gene: .; j_gene: TRBJ2-7; v_gene: TRBV19; abundance: .; CDR3nt: TGTGCCACCCGGAGGGCAGACTCCTACGAGCAGTACTTC; CDR3aa: CATRRADSYEQYF
d_gene: TRBD1; j_gene: TRBJ1-2; v_gene: TRBV6-5; abundance: .; CDR3nt: TGTGCCAGCAGTTACGGCCCCTGGACAGGGTGGTATGGCTACACCTTC; CDR3aa: CASSYGPWTGWYGYTF
d_gene: TRBD2; j_gene: TRBJ2-1; v_gene: TRBV5-1; abundance: .; CDR3nt: TGCGCCAGCAGCTTGTCCGGGACTAGCGCCTACAATGAGCAGTTCTTC; CDR3aa: CASSLSGTSAYNEQFF
d_gene: TRBD1; j_gene: TRBJ1-4; v_gene: TRBV11-2; abundance: .; CDR3nt: TGTGCCAGCAGCTTAGGGAGGGGGCGCGGGACTAATGAAAAACTGTTTTTT; CDR3aa: CASSLGRGRGTNEKLFF
d_gene: TRBD1; j_gene: TRBJ1-1; v_gene: TRBV28; abundance: .; CDR3nt: TGTGCCAGCAGTGCACCAAAGACAGGGGGGGAAGCTTTCTTT; CDR3aa: CASSAPKTGGEAFF
d_gene: TRBD2; j_gene: TRBJ2-5; v_gene: TRBV27; abundance: once; CDR3nt: TGTGCCAGCAGTCCCCTAGCGGGGATCCAAGAGACCCAGTACTTC; CDR3aa: CASSPLAGIQETQYF
d_gene: .; j_gene: TRBJ2-5; v_gene: TRBV14; abundance: .; CDR3nt: TGTGCCAGCAGCCAAGACAGGGCCCTATGGGCCCAGTACTTC; CDR3aa: CASSQDRALWAQYF
d_gene: TRBD1; j_gene: TRBJ2-2; v_gene: TRBV18; abundance: .; CDR3nt: TGTGCCAGCTCGTCCGGACAGGGAAACACCGGGGAGCTGTTTTTT; CDR3aa: CASSSGQGNTGELFF
d_gene: TRBD2; j_gene: TRBJ2-7; v_gene: TRBV6-6; abundance: .; CDR3nt: TGTGCCAGCAGTTACTCCGGACTAGCAGCCGGTTACGAGCAGTACTTC; CDR3aa: CASSYSGLAAGYEQYF
d_gene: TRBD2; j_gene: TRBJ2-5; v_gene: TRBV7-2; abundance: .; CDR3nt: TGTGCCAGCAGCCCAGGACTAGCGGCCCCCCGGGCCCAGTACTTC; CDR3aa: CASSPGLAAPRAQYF
d_gene: .; j_gene: TRBJ2-7; v_gene: TRBV25-1; abundance: .; CDR3nt: TGTGCCAGCGACAGGCGCACCTACGAGCAGTACTTC; CDR3aa: CASDRRTYEQYF
d_gene: .; j_gene: TRBJ1-1; v_gene: TRBV7-6; abundance: .; CDR3nt: TGTGCCAGCAGCTTAGCCCTCGGGACGGGGGGCGCTGAAGCTTTCTTT; CDR3aa: CASSLALGTGGAEAFF
d_gene: TRBD1; j_gene: TRBJ1-5; v_gene: TRBV19; abundance: .; CDR3nt: TGTGCCAGTAGGGACAGGGGCTATAATCAGCCCCAGCATTTT; CDR3aa: CASRDRGYNQPQHF
d_gene: TRBD1; j_gene: TRBJ1-4; v_gene: TRBV7-8; abundance: few; CDR3nt: TGTGCCAGCAGCTTGGGACAGGGTCACGAAAAACTGTTTTTT; CDR3aa: CASSLGQGHEKLFF
d_gene: .; j_gene: TRBJ1-2; v_gene: TRBV4-1; abundance: .; CDR3nt: TGCGCCAGCAGCCATCTCGCCAGAGGCAACTATGGCTACACCTTC; CDR3aa: CASSHLARGNYGYTF